The rows below give T cell receptor beta chains drawn from one sample of a study of blood T cell repertoires in COVID-19. Data came from immunoSEQ multiplex PCR; TCRdb stores just in-frame clones and leaves some out. The profile shows some 71,000 clones, about nine tenths of them singletons. Sequencing was done on a sample of peripheral blood. These receptors all stem from a young woman with acute or convalescent COVID-19. Each CDR3 is given with its conserved first and last residue. The order of the fields is D gene, clone size, J gene, V gene, CDR3 protein, CDR3 DNA. D genes are given only for firm matches. Some rows mark clone size as missing; the rest say once, few, many or name a class of expanded clone.

d_call: TRBD1; clone_size: once; j_call: TRBJ1-5; v_call: TRBV3-1/TRBV3-2; cdr3_aa: CASSHPDRALYF; cdr3_nt: TGTGCCAGCAGCCATCCGGACAGGGCTTTGTATTTT
d_call: -; clone_size: -; j_call: TRBJ1-1; v_call: TRBV10-3; cdr3_aa: CATRAGETTNTEAFF; cdr3_nt: TGTGCCACCAGAGCCGGGGAGACAACGAACACTGAAGCTTTCTTT
d_call: -; clone_size: -; j_call: TRBJ2-1; v_call: TRBV5-1; cdr3_aa: CASSLSGLPYNEQFF; cdr3_nt: TGCGCCAGCAGCTTGTCAGGGCTACCCTACAATGAGCAGTTCTTC
d_call: TRBD2; clone_size: -; j_call: TRBJ2-1; v_call: TRBV25-1; cdr3_aa: CASSKAGAHEQFF; cdr3_nt: TGTGCCAGCAGTAAAGCGGGAGCCCATGAGCAGTTCTTC
d_call: -; clone_size: once; j_call: TRBJ2-6; v_call: TRBV19; cdr3_aa: CASSPGGSGANVLTF; cdr3_nt: TGTGCCAGTAGTCCCGGGGGCTCTGGGGCCAACGTCCTGACTTTC
d_call: -; clone_size: -; j_call: TRBJ1-4; v_call: TRBV7-9; cdr3_aa: CASSLVSRGLLPTNEKLFF; cdr3_nt: TGTGCCAGCAGCTTAGTGTCCAGGGGCCTTCTCCCAACTAATGAAAAACTGTTTTTT
d_call: -; clone_size: -; j_call: TRBJ1-1; v_call: TRBV4-3; cdr3_aa: CASSQNPGQLTEAFF; cdr3_nt: TGCGCCAGCAGCCAAAACCCCGGACAGCTCACTGAAGCTTTCTTT
d_call: TRBD1; clone_size: few; j_call: TRBJ1-5; v_call: TRBV28; cdr3_aa: CASSKKTGVQPQHF; cdr3_nt: TGTGCCAGCAGTAAGAAAACAGGGGTTCAGCCCCAGCATTTT
d_call: -; clone_size: -; j_call: TRBJ1-2; v_call: TRBV19; cdr3_aa: CASSNQGTRHGYTF; cdr3_nt: TGTGCCAGTAGTAACCAGGGAACAAGGCATGGCTACACCTTC
d_call: -; clone_size: -; j_call: TRBJ1-2; v_call: TRBV10-1; cdr3_aa: CASSDRGGEDGYTF; cdr3_nt: TGCGCCAGCAGTGACCGGGGGGGGGAAGATGGCTACACCTTC
d_call: -; clone_size: -; j_call: TRBJ2-7; v_call: TRBV23-1; cdr3_aa: CASSPTLRHHGQYF; cdr3_nt: TGCGCCAGCAGTCCCACCCTAAGACATCATGGGCAGTACTTC
d_call: -; clone_size: -; j_call: TRBJ2-4; v_call: TRBV25-1; cdr3_aa: CASPPRGLGARVYIQYF; cdr3_nt: TGTGCCAGCCCTCCCCGAGGGTTGGGGGCGCGGGTGTACATTCAGTACTTC
d_call: TRBD1; clone_size: -; j_call: TRBJ2-7; v_call: TRBV28; cdr3_aa: CASSLGQGNEQYF; cdr3_nt: TGTGCCAGCAGTTTGGGACAGGGAAACGAGCAGTACTTC
d_call: -; clone_size: -; j_call: TRBJ1-4; v_call: TRBV30; cdr3_aa: CAWSDQAPEKLFF; cdr3_nt: TGTGCCTGGAGTGATCAGGCACCAGAAAAACTGTTTTTT
d_call: -; clone_size: -; j_call: TRBJ2-1; v_call: TRBV5-1; cdr3_aa: CASSLDSSSYNEQFF; cdr3_nt: TGCGCCAGCAGCTTGGATAGCAGCTCCTACAATGAGCAGTTCTTC
d_call: -; clone_size: -; j_call: TRBJ2-1; v_call: TRBV7-8; cdr3_aa: CASSLVPRGIPSNEQFF; cdr3_nt: TGTGCCAGCAGCTTAGTGCCCCGAGGAATCCCTAGCAATGAGCAGTTCTTC
d_call: -; clone_size: -; j_call: TRBJ1-1; v_call: TRBV4-1; cdr3_aa: CASSQTTARTDRATEAFF; cdr3_nt: TGCGCCAGCAGCCAAACAACGGCCCGCACCGACAGAGCAACTGAAGCTTTCTTT
d_call: TRBD2; clone_size: -; j_call: TRBJ2-3; v_call: TRBV5-1; cdr3_aa: CASSLVSGSDSTDTQYF; cdr3_nt: TGCGCCAGCAGCTTGGTGAGCGGGAGCGATAGCACAGATACGCAGTATTTT
d_call: -; clone_size: once; j_call: TRBJ1-2; v_call: TRBV6-5; cdr3_aa: CASSWTRGYTF; cdr3_nt: TGTGCCAGCAGCTGGACAAGAGGCTACACCTTC
d_call: TRBD1; clone_size: -; j_call: TRBJ1-2; v_call: TRBV5-1; cdr3_aa: CASSINRGGDGYTF; cdr3_nt: TGCGCCAGCAGCATTAACAGGGGAGGAGATGGCTACACCTTC
d_call: -; clone_size: -; j_call: TRBJ2-7; v_call: TRBV29-1; cdr3_aa: CSVSTASYEQYF; cdr3_nt: TGCAGCGTATCGACTGCCTCCTACGAGCAGTACTTC
d_call: -; clone_size: -; j_call: TRBJ1-3; v_call: TRBV18; cdr3_aa: CASSHVGQDSGNTIYF; cdr3_nt: TGTGCCAGCTCACATGTCGGCCAGGACTCTGGAAACACCATATATTTT
d_call: TRBD2; clone_size: -; j_call: TRBJ2-1; v_call: TRBV7-9; cdr3_aa: CAGGDGTYNEQFF; cdr3_nt: TGTGCCGGGGGGGACGGTACATACAATGAGCAGTTCTTC
d_call: -; clone_size: -; j_call: TRBJ1-2; v_call: TRBV9; cdr3_aa: CASSALPSGGGTIGGYTF; cdr3_nt: TGTGCCAGCAGCGCTCTACCTTCTGGGGGCGGAACTATCGGTGGCTACACCTTC
d_call: TRBD2; clone_size: -; j_call: TRBJ2-3; v_call: TRBV7-2; cdr3_aa: CASRTGLVADTQYF; cdr3_nt: TGTGCCAGCAGAACGGGACTAGTCGCAGATACGCAGTATTTT
d_call: -; clone_size: -; j_call: TRBJ2-3; v_call: TRBV4-2; cdr3_aa: CASSQVAYGTDTQYF; cdr3_nt: TGTGCCAGCAGCCAAGTAGCGTATGGCACAGATACGCAGTATTTT
d_call: TRBD1; clone_size: -; j_call: TRBJ1-1; v_call: TRBV5-4; cdr3_aa: CASSSRQGGRSVTEAFF; cdr3_nt: TGTGCCAGCAGCTCAAGACAGGGGGGGCGGTCGGTGACTGAAGCTTTCTTT
d_call: TRBD1; clone_size: -; j_call: TRBJ1-5; v_call: TRBV27; cdr3_aa: CASSRTGVNQPQHF; cdr3_nt: TGTGCCAGCAGCCGGACAGGGGTTAATCAGCCCCAGCATTTT
d_call: -; clone_size: -; j_call: TRBJ2-3; v_call: TRBV7-8; cdr3_aa: CASSSSAGPSTDTQYF; cdr3_nt: TGTGCCAGCAGCTCATCAGCGGGCCCTAGCACAGATACGCAGTATTTT
d_call: -; clone_size: -; j_call: TRBJ1-5; v_call: TRBV11-3; cdr3_aa: CASSLEGQGPHSNQPQHF; cdr3_nt: TGTGCCAGCAGCTTAGAAGGGCAGGGCCCTCATAGCAATCAGCCCCAGCATTTT
d_call: -; clone_size: -; j_call: TRBJ1-5; v_call: TRBV19; cdr3_aa: CASSFLSPHRVPQPQHF; cdr3_nt: TGTGCCAGTAGCTTCTTATCCCCCCACAGGGTCCCTCAGCCCCAGCATTTT
d_call: -; clone_size: -; j_call: TRBJ1-1; v_call: TRBV5-4; cdr3_aa: CASSLERPGARNTEAFF; cdr3_nt: TGTGCCAGCAGCTTGGAGCGACCGGGAGCTCGAAACACTGAAGCTTTCTTT
d_call: TRBD1; clone_size: -; j_call: TRBJ1-5; v_call: TRBV27; cdr3_aa: CASSSRGGINQPQHF; cdr3_nt: TGTGCCAGCAGTTCCCGAGGGGGCATCAATCAGCCCCAGCATTTT
d_call: TRBD2; clone_size: -; j_call: TRBJ2-1; v_call: TRBV11-2; cdr3_aa: CASSLVRSSGGINEQFF; cdr3_nt: TGTGCCAGCAGCTTAGTTCGTTCTAGCGGGGGGATAAATGAGCAGTTCTTC
d_call: TRBD2; clone_size: -; j_call: TRBJ2-7; v_call: TRBV27; cdr3_aa: CASSLRRGSYEQYF; cdr3_nt: TGTGCCAGCAGTTTACGGCGGGGGAGCTACGAGCAGTACTTC
d_call: -; clone_size: -; j_call: TRBJ1-1; v_call: TRBV7-9; cdr3_aa: CASSPTSVVTEAFF; cdr3_nt: TGTGCCAGCAGCCCAACGTCAGTGGTCACTGAAGCTTTCTTT
d_call: -; clone_size: once; j_call: TRBJ2-1; v_call: TRBV25-1; cdr3_aa: CASSGDGQFF; cdr3_nt: TGTGCCAGCAGTGGCGATGGGCAGTTCTTC
d_call: -; clone_size: -; j_call: TRBJ2-2; v_call: TRBV5-8; cdr3_aa: CASSLGDGEPNTGELFF; cdr3_nt: TGTGCCAGCAGCTTGGGGGATGGGGAGCCCAACACCGGGGAGCTGTTTTTT
d_call: TRBD1; clone_size: few; j_call: TRBJ1-1; v_call: TRBV6-5; cdr3_aa: CASSYQQGDTEAFF; cdr3_nt: TGTGCCAGCAGTTACCAACAGGGGGACACTGAAGCTTTCTTT
d_call: -; clone_size: few; j_call: TRBJ2-5; v_call: TRBV7-9; cdr3_aa: CASSSKTYQETQYF; cdr3_nt: TGTGCCAGCAGCTCTAAAACTTACCAAGAGACCCAGTACTTC
d_call: -; clone_size: -; j_call: TRBJ2-7; v_call: TRBV2; cdr3_aa: CASRGGLSPDEQYF; cdr3_nt: TGTGCCAGCAGAGGCGGACTAAGCCCCGACGAGCAGTACTTC
d_call: TRBD1; clone_size: -; j_call: TRBJ2-1; v_call: TRBV4-3; cdr3_aa: CASSQDIGGTGGLSSYEQFF; cdr3_nt: TGCGCCAGCAGCCAAGATATAGGGGGGACAGGGGGTTTGAGTAGCTATGAGCAGTTCTTC